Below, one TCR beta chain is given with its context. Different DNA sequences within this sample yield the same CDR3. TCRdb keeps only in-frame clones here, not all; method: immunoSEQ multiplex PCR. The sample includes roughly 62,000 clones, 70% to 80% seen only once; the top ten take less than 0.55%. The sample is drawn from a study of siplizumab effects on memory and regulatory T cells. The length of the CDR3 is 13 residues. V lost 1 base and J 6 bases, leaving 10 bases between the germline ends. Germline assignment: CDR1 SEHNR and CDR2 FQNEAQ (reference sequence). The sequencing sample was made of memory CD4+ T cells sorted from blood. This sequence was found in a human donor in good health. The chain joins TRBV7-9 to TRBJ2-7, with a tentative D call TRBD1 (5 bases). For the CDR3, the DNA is TGTGCCAGCAGCTTAGACCCTAGGGGCGAGCAGTACTTC. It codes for CASSLDPRGEQYF.